This entry lists 8 T cell receptor beta chains sequenced from one sample in a study of control samples from healthy donors and cancer patients. Sequenced by immunoSEQ multiplex PCR; TCRdb stores in-frame clones only, minus some. The sample lists roughly 130,000 clones, 85% to 95% occurring once. Sequences were obtained from blood. The receptors derive from a man younger than 30 in good health.

The chain links TRBV9 to TRBJ2-7; no definite D call. CDR1 is SGDLS, CDR2 YYNGEE, per germline. The germline V and J ends were trimmed by 0 bases and 2 bases, with 9 bases remaining between them. The length of the CDR3 is 14 residues. CDR3 bases: TGTGCCAGCAGCGTAGGGATGGGTGCCTACGAGCAGTACTTC. Its protein is CASSVGMGAYEQYF.

The chain uses TRBV13 and TRBJ2-2; weak D call: TRBD1 (6 bases). The CDR3 is 16 residues long. Germline loops: CDR1 PRHDT, CDR2 FYEKMQ (reference sequence). Trimming removed 6 bases from V and 6 bases from J, with 20 bases in between. The DNA for the CDR3 is TGTGCCAGCAGACAAGGGCGGACAGTCGCAGCCGGGGAGCTGTTTTTT. It encodes CASRQGRTVAAGELFF.

This rearrangement joins TRBV18 to TRBJ1-1; no definite D call. The V and J ends lost 0 bases and 0 bases respectively, with 2 bases between them. This CDR3 region has 13 residues. CDR1 is KGHSH and CDR2 is LQKENI in the germline V gene. The CDR3 reads CASSPPLNTEAFF. CDR3 coding DNA: TGTGCCAGCTCACCACCTTTGAACACTGAAGCTTTCTTT.

The CDR3 here is CASSFIGNLNTEAFF. In nucleotides, the CDR3 is TGTGCCAGCAGTTTTATTGGCAACCTGAACACTGAAGCTTTCTTT. This chain joins TRBV27 and TRBJ1-1, with unresolved D. This CDR3 contains 15 residues. In germline, CDR1 is MNHEY, CDR2 SMNVEV (reference sequence). Trimming took off 3 bases at V and 0 bases at J, with 11 bases between the two ends.

V is TRBV10-3 and J is TRBJ1-1; D is ambiguous. The CDR3 is made up of 12 amino acids. Between the trimmed V and J ends, which lost 6 bases and 1 base, there was a span of 6 bases. CDR1 and CDR2 from the germline V gene are ENHRY and SYGVKD. CDR3 loop: CAIRVGNTEAFF. CDR3 nucleotides: TGTGCCATCAGGGTCGGGAACACTGAAGCTTTCTTT.

The chain has TRBV6-5 and TRBJ1-1; TRBD1 is a possible D gene (5 bases). Trimming removed 3 bases at V and 3 bases at J, with 11 bases between. This CDR3 is 14 amino acids long. Germline V gene sequence: CDR1 MNHEY, CDR2 SVGAGI. The CDR3 here is CASSYGGADTEAFF. CDR3 nucleotide sequence: TGTGCCAGCAGTTATGGTGGGGCAGACACTGAAGCTTTCTTT.

This clone was seen once. The chain employs TRBV5-1 and TRBJ2-3; the match to TRBD2 covers 7 bases. This CDR3 region has 15 residues. Trimming took 7 bases from V and 2 from J; bases not matched to a gene: 10. The germline V gene has CDR1 SGHRS and CDR2 YFSETQ. CDR3 sequence: CASFRTRGLTDTQYF. The CDR3 DNA reads TGCGCCAGCTTTAGGACTAGGGGACTCACAGATACGCAGTATTTT.

The V gene is TRBV5-1, the J gene TRBJ1-1; D unclear. The CDR3 consists of 14 residues. Germline V gene data show CDR1 as SGHRS and CDR2 as YFSETQ. The V end was cut by 4 bases, the J end by 4 bases, with 14 bases between. CDR3 region: CASSLLEDSTEAFF. CDR3 bases: TGCGCCAGCAGCCTTTTGGAGGATTCCACTGAAGCTTTCTTT.